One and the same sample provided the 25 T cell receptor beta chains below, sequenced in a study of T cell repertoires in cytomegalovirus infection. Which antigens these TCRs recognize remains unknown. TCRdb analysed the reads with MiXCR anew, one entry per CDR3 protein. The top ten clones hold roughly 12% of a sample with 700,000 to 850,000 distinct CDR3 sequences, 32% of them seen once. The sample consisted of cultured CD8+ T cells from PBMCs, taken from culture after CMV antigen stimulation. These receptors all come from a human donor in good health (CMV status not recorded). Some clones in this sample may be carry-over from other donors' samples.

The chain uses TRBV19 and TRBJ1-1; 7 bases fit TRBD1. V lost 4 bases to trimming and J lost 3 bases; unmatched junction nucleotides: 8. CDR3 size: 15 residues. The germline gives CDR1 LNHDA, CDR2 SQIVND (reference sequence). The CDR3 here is CASSTRQGRDTEAFF. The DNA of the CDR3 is TGTGCCAGTAGTACGAGACAGGGTAGGGACACTGAAGCTTTCTTT.

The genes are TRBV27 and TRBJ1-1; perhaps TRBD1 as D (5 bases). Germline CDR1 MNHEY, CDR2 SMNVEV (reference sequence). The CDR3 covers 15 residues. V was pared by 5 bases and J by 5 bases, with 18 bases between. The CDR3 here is CASSRPGTGMTEAFF. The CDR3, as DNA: TGTGCCAGCAGTCGTCCCGGGACGGGGATGACTGAAGCTTTCTTT.

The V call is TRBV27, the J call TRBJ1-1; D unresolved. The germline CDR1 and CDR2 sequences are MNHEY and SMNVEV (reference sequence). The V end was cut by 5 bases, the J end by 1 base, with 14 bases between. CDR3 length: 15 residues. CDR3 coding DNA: TGTGCCAGCAGTCCCACCAATGAACCGAACACTGAAGCTTTCTTT. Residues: CASSPTNEPNTEAFF.

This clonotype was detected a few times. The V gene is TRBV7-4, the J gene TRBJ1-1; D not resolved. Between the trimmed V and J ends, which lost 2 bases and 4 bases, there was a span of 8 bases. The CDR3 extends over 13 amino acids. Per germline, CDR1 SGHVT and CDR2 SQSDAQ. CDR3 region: CASSLPPPTEAFF. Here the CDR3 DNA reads TGTGCCAGCAGCTTACCCCCCCCCACTGAAGCTTTCTTT.

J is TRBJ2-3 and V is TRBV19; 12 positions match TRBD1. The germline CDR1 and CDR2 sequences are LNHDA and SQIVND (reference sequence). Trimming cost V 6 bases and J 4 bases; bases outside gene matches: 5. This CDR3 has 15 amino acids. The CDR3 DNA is TGTGCCAGTAGCAACGGGACAGGGGGCTCAGATACGCAGTATTTT. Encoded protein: CASSNGTGGSDTQYF.

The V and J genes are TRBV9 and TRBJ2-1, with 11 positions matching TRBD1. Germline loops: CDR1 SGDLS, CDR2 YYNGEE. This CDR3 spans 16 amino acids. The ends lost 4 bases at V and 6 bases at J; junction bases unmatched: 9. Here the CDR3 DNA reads TGTGCCAGCAGCTCCCCCCTGGGACAGGGGGTCAATGAGCAGTTCTTC. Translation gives CASSSPLGQGVNEQFF.

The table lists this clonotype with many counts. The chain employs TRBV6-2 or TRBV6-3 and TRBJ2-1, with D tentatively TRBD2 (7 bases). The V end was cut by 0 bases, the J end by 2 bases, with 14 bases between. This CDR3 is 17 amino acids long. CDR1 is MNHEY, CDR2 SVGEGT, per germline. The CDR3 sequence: CASSYSLGGGPYNEQFF. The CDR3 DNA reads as TGTGCCAGCAGTTACTCTTTGGGGGGGGGGCCCTACAATGAGCAGTTCTTC.

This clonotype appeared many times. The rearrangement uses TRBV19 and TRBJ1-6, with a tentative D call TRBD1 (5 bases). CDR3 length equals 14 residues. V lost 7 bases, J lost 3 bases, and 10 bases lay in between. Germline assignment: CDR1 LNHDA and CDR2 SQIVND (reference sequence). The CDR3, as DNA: TGTGCCAGTAAGGAGGGGCTCTATAATTCACCCCTCCACTTT. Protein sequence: CASKEGLYNSPLHF.

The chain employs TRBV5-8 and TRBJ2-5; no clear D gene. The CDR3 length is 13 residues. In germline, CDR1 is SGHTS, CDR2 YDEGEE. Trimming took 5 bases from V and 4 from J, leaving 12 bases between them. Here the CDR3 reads CASSSLVTETQYF. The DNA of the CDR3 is TGTGCCAGCAGTTCCTTGGTTACAGAGACCCAGTACTTC.

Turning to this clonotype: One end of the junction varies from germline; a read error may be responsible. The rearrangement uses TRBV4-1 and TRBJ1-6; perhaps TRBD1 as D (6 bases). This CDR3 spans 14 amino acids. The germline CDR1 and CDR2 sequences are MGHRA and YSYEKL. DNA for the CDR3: TGTGCCAGCAGCCTAGGACAGAAGTGGTCACCCCTCCACTTT. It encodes CASSLGQKWSPLHF.

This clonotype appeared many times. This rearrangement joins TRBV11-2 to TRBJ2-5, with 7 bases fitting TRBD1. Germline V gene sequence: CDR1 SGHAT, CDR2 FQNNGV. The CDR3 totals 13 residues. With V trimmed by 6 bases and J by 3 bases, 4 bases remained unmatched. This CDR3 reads CASSSQGEETQYF. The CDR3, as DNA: TGTGCCAGCAGTTCCCAGGGGGAAGAGACCCAGTACTTC.

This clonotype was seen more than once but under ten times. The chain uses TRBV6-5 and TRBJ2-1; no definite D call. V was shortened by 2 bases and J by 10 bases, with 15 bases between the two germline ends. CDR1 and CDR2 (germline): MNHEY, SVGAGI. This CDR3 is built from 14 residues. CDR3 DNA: TGTGCCAGCAGTTACGCCGGACCCGGCGAGGAGCAGTTCTTC. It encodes CASSYAGPGEEQFF.

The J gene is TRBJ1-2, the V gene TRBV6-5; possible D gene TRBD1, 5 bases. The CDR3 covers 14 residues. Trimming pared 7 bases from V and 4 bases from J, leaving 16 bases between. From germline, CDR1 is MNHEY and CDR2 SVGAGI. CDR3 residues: CASTHSGTRYGYTF. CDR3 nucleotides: TGTGCCAGCACTCATTCGGGGACTCGCTATGGCTACACCTTC.

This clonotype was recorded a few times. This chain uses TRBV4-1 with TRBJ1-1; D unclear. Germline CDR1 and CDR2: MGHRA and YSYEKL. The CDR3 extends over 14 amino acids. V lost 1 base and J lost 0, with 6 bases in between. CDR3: CASSQGSVNTEAFF. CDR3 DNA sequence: TGCGCCAGCAGCCAAGGAAGCGTGAACACTGAAGCTTTCTTT.

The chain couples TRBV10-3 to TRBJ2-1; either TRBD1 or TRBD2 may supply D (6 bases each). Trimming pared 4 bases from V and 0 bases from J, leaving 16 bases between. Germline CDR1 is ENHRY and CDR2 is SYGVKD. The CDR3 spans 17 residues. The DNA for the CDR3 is TGTGCCATCAGTGGTTGGGGGGCGGACAACTCCTACAATGAGCAGTTCTTC. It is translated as CAISGWGADNSYNEQFF.

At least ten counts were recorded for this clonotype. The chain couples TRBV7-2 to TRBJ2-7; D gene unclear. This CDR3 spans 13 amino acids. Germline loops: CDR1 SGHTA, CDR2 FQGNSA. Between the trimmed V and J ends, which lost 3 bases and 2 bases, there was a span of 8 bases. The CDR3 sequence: CASSLYTTYEQYV. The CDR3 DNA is TGTGCCAGCAGCTTGTACACTACCTACGAGCAGTACGTC.

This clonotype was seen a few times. The CDR3 spells CASSLSVVGNTEAFF. DNA for the CDR3: TGTGCCAGCAGTTTATCGGTGGTAGGGAACACTGAAGCTTTCTTT. The chain links TRBV27 to TRBJ1-1, with D uncertain. The CDR3 consists of 15 residues. V lost 0 bases to trimming and J lost 1 base, with 9 bases between them. Germline CDR1 reads MNHEY; CDR2 reads SMNVEV (reference sequence).

The CDR3 sequence: CASSVGDRGDTEAFF. CDR3 bases: TGTGCCAGCAGCGTAGGCGACAGGGGTGACACTGAAGCTTTCTTT. The chain uses TRBV9 and TRBJ1-1, with TRBD1 matching 8 bases. V was pared by 0 bases and J by 3 bases, with 4 bases of the junction left unmatched. Germline V lookup: CDR1 SGDLS, CDR2 YYNGEE. The CDR3 extends over 15 amino acids.

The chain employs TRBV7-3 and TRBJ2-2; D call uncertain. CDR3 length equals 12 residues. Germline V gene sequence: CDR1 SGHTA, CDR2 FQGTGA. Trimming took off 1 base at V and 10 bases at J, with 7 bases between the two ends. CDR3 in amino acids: CASSLSAVELFF. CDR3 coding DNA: TGTGCCAGCAGCTTAAGTGCGGTGGAGCTGTTTTTT.

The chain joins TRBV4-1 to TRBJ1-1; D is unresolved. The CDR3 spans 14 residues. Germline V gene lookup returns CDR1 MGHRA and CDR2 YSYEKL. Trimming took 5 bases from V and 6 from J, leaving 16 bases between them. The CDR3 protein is CASSFKEGFSEAFF. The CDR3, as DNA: TGCGCCAGCAGCTTTAAAGAAGGGTTTTCTGAAGCTTTCTTT.

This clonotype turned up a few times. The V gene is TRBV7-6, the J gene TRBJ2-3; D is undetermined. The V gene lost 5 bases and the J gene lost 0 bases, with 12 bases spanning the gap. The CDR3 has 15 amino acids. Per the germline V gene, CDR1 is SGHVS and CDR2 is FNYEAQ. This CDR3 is CASSLRHASTDTQYF. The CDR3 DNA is TGTGCCAGCAGCCTACGACACGCGAGCACAGATACGCAGTATTTT.

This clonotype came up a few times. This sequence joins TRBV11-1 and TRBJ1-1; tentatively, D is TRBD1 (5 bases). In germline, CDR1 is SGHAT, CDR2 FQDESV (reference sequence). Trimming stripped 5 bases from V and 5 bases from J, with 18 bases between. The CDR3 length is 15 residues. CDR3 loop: CASSQTPGRGTEAFF. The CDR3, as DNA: TGTGCCAGCAGCCAGACCCCAGGGCGAGGGACTGAAGCTTTCTTT.

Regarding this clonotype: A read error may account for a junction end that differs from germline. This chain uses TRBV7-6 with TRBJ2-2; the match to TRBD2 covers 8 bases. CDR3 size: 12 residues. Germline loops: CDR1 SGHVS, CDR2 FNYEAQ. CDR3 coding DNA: TGTGCTAGCAGCCATAGCGGGGTGGAGCTGTTTTTT. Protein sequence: CASSHSGVELFF.

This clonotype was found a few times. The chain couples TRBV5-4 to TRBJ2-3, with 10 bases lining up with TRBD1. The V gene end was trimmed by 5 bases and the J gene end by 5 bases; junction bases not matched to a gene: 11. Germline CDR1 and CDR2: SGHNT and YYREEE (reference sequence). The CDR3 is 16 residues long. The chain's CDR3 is CASRHRDRGAGDTQYF. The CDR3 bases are TGTGCCAGCAGGCACCGGGACAGGGGAGCCGGAGATACGCAGTATTTT. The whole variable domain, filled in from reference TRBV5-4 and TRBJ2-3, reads ETGVTQSPTHLIKTRGQQVTLRCSSQSGHNTVSWYQQALGQGPQFIFQYYREEENGRGNFPPRFSGLQFPNYSSELNVNALELDDSALYLCASRHRDRGAGDTQYFGPGTRLTVL.

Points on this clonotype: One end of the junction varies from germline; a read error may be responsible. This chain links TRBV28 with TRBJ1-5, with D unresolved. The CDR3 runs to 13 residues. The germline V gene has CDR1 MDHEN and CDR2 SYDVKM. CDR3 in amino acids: CASCLWPNQPQHF. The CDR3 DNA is TGTGCCAGCTGTTTATGGCCCAATCAGCCCCAGCATTTT.